Reported below is one T cell receptor beta chain. The antigen is undetermined. TCRdb re-derived calls from the reads in MiXCR, one entry per CDR3 protein. The sample has around 490,000 distinct CDR3 sequences, 26% seen once. V lost 3 bases, J lost 6 bases, and 11 bases lay in between. CDR3 length: 14 amino acids. Per germline, CDR1 MNHNS and CDR2 SASEGT. This record comes from a study of T cell repertoires in cytomegalovirus infection. Findings and caveats of the study: In two of eight donors, the top clonotype was HLA-C-restricted CMV-specific. Identification of carriers of CMV plus the relevant HLA was performed using cumulative public TCR beta family frequency.

Input material: PBMCs. This TCR came from a human donor in good health (CMV status not recorded). Some clones in this sample may be carry-over from other donors' samples. The chain links TRBV6-1 to TRBJ2-2; D is possibly TRBD1 (5 bases). The chain's CDR3 is CASSDPGFAGELFF. CDR3 DNA sequence: TGTGCCAGCAGTGACCCAGGGTTCGCCGGGGAGCTGTTTTTT.